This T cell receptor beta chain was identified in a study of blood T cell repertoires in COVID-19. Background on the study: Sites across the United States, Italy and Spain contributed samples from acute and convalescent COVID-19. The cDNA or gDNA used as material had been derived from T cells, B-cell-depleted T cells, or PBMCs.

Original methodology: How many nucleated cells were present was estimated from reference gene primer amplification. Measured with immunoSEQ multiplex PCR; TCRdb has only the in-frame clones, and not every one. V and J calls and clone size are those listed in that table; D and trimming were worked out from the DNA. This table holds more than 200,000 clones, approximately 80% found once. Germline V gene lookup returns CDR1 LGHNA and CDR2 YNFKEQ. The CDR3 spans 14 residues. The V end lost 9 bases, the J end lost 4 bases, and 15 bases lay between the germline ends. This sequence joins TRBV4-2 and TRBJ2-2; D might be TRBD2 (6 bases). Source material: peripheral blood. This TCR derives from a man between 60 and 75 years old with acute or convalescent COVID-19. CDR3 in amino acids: CASKHPGATGELFF. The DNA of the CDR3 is TGTGCCAGTAAACACCCGGGAGCCACCGGGGAGCTGTTTTTT.